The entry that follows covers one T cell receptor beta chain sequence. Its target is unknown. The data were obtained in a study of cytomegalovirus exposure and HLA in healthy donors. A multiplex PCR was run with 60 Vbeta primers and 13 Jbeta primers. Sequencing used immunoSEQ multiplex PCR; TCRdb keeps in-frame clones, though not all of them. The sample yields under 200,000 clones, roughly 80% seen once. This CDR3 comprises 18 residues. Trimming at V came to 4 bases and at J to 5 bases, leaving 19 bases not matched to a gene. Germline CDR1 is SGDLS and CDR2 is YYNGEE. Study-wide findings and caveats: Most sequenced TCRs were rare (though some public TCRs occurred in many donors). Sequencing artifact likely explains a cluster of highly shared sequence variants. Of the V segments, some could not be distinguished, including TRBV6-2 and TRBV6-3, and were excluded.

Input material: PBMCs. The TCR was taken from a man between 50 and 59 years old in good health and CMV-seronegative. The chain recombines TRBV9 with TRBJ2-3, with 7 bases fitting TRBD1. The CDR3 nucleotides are TGTGCCAGCAGCCCAGTCCCACAGGGGATGGGGCCCCTAGATACGCAGTATTTT. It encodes CASSPVPQGMGPLDTQYF.